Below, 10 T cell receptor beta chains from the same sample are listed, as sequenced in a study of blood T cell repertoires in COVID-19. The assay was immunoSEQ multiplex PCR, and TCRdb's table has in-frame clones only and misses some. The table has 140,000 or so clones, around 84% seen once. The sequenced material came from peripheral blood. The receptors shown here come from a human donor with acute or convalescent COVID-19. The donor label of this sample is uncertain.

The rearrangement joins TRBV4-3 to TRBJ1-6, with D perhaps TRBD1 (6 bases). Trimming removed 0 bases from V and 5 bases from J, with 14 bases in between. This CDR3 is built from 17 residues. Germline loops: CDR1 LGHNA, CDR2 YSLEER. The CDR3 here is CASSQDRTGWDNSPLHF. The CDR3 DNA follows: TGCGCCAGCAGCCAAGATCGCACAGGGTGGGATAATTCACCCCTCCACTTT.

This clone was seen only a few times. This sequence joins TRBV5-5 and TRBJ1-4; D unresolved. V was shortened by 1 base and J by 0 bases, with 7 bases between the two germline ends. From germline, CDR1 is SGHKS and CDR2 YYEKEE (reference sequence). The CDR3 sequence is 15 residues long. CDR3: CASSLYESTNEKLFF. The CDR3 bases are TGTGCCAGCAGCTTGTATGAGTCAACTAATGAAAAACTGTTTTTT.

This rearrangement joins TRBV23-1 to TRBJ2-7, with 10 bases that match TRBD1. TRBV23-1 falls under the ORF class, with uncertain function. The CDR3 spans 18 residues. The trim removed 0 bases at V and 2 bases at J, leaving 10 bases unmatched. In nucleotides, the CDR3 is TGCGCCAGCAGTCAATCTGGGACAGGGGCGATGAGGGCCTACGAGCAGTACGTC. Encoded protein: CASSQSGTGAMRAYEQYV.

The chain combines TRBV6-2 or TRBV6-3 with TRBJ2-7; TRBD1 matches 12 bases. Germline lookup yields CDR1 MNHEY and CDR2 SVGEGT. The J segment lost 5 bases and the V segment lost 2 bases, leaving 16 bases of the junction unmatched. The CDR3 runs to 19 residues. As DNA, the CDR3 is TGTGCCAGCAGTTACGCCCCGGGACAGGGGGCGGCAAGGGGTGACGAGCAGTACGTC. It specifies CASSYAPGQGAARGDEQYV.

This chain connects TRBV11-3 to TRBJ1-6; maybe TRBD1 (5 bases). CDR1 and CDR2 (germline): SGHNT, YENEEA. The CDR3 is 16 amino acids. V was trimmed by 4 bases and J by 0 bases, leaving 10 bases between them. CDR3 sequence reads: CASSSGGGSYNSPLHF. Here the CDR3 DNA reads TGTGCCAGCAGCTCCGGCGGGGGCTCCTATAATTCACCCCTCCACTTT.

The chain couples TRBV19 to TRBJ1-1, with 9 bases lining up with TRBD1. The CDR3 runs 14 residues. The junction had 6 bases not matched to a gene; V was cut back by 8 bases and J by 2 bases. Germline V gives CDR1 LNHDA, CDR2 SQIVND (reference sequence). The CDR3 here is CASDHRGRNTEAFF. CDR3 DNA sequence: TGTGCCAGTGACCACAGGGGGCGAAACACTGAAGCTTTCTTT.

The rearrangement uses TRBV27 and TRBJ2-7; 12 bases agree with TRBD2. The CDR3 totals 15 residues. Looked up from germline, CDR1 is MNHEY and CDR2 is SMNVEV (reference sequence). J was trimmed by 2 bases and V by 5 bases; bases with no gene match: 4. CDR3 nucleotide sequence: TGTGCCAGCAGTCTTCTAGCGGGGGGGCCCTACGAGCAGTACTTC. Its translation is CASSLLAGGPYEQYF.

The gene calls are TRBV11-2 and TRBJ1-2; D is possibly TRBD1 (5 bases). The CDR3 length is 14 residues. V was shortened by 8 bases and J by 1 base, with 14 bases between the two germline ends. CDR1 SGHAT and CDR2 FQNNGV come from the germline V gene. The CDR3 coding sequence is TGTGCCAGCCGCCCGGGGGACGGTAACTATGGCTACACCTTC. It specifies CASRPGDGNYGYTF. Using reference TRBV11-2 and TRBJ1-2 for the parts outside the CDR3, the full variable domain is EAGVAQSPRYKIIEKRQSVAFWCNPISGHATLYWYQQILGQGPKLLIQFQNNGVVDDSQLPKDRFSAERLKGVDSTLKIQPAKLEDSAVYLCASRPGDGNYGYTFGSGTRLTVV.

The CDR3, as DNA: TGTGCCAGTAGCGGTCGACTAGCGAGAGAAAGGAGTTACAATGAGCAGTTCTTC. Its translation is CASSGRLARERSYNEQFF. V gene TRBV19 combines with J gene TRBJ2-1, with 8 bases aligning to TRBD2. The length of the CDR3 is 18 residues. The junction had 17 bases not matched to a gene; V was cut back by 6 bases and J by 4 bases. Looked up from germline, CDR1 is LNHDA and CDR2 is SQIVND (reference sequence).

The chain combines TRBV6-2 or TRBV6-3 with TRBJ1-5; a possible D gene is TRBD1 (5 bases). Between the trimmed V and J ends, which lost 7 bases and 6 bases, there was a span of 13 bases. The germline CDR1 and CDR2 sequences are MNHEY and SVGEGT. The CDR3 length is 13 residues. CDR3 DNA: TGTGCCAGCAACCCCCAGGGATCTCAGCCCCAGCATTTT. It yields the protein CASNPQGSQPQHF.